This TCR beta chain was identified in a study of OX40 agonist ivuxolimab in advanced cancers. Here immunoSEQ multiplex PCR was the method, and the copy in TCRdb shows in-frame clones only, minus some. The profile shows 80,000 or so clones, approximately 92% of them singletons. CDR1 LNHDA and CDR2 SQIVND come from the germline V gene (reference sequence). The CDR3 consists of 14 residues. The trim removed 5 bases at V and 8 bases at J, leaving 6 bases unmatched. The rearrangement joins TRBV19 to TRBJ1-6; 7 bases are shared with TRBD1. Sequenced here: CD4+ or CD8+ T cells sorted from blood, sampled in a trial of the OX40 agonist ivuxolimab. The clonotype was recovered from an adult with an advanced solid tumor such as melanoma, head and neck, liver or kidney cancer. The CDR3 nucleotides read TGTGCCAGTAGTGCTAGGGGGCTGCATTCACCCCTCCACTTT. Its protein product is CASSARGLHSPLHF.